A selection of T cell receptor beta chains follows, all from one sample in a study of prognosis after radiotherapy for stage I lung cancer. TCRdb passed the multiplex PCR reads through MiXCR, listing each CDR3 protein once. The sample records nearly 25,000 distinct CDR3 sequences, approximately 40% being singletons. The sequenced sample was PBMCs, obtained before or after stereotactic body radiation therapy (not recorded which). Receptor source: a donor aged 50 or older with non-small cell lung cancer. The CDR3 runs from the conserved cysteine through the conserved F or W. D genes are given only for firm matches.

J gene	D gene	V gene	CDR3 protein
TRBJ2-3	TRBD2	TRBV2	CASKLGRGGQDTQYF
TRBJ1-4	NA	TRBV9	CASSVQGSNEKLFF
TRBJ2-7	TRBD2	TRBV19	CASSFLASGVYEQYF
TRBJ2-5	NA	TRBV27	CASSFTALAGDGQETQYF
TRBJ2-2	TRBD2	TRBV11-3	CASSTRQKGISGGESIGELFF
TRBJ1-1	TRBD1	TRBV20-1	CSASELDRVTEAFF
TRBJ2-5	TRBD2	TRBV6-5	CASSYSAPASGETQYF
TRBJ2-3	TRBD2	TRBV20-1	CSALAGGSTDTQYF
TRBJ1-5	NA	TRBV6-1	CASSRTWGGDQPQHF
TRBJ1-2	NA	TRBV2	CASIPTGSLPKTGGYTF
TRBJ1-4	NA	TRBV7-2	CASSVRGRPNEKLFF
TRBJ2-3	TRBD1	TRBV24-1	CATSVGQSSTDTQYF
TRBJ1-1	NA	TRBV27	CASSLWARLGMNTEAFF
TRBJ2-1	NA	TRBV11-2	CASSSSLTGTEQFF
TRBJ2-5	NA	TRBV7-2	CASSYSWKETQYF
TRBJ1-2	NA	TRBV6-1	CASRRQPYYGYTF
TRBJ1-1	NA	TRBV6-2/TRBV6-3	CASSYVSRGGEAFF
TRBJ1-1	NA	TRBV10-2	CAISLSRVNTEAFF
TRBJ1-1	NA	TRBV6-1	CASSIGGNTEAFF
TRBJ2-7	TRBD2	TRBV6-1	CASSARLAGEQYF
TRBJ2-2	NA	TRBV5-6	CASSLGSGMTEELFF
TRBJ1-1	NA	TRBV28	CASSLYQGSAFF
TRBJ1-2	NA	TRBV30	CAWSVRGLRGGYTF
TRBJ1-2	NA	TRBV12-3/TRBV12-4	CASSHRQWWGANYGYTF
TRBJ2-1	NA	TRBV7-9	CASTPPGPDNEQFF
TRBJ1-2	NA	TRBV24-1	CATSDSWSPGGYTF